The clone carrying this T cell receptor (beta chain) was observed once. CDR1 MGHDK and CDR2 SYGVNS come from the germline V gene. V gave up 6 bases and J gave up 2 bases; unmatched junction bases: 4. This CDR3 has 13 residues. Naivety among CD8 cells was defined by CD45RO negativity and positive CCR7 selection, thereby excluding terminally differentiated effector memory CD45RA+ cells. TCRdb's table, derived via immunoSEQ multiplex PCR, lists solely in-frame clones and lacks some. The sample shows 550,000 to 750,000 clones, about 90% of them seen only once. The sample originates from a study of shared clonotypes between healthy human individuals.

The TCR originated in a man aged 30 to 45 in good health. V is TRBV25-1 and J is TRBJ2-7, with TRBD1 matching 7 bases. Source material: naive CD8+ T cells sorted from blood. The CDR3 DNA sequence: TGTGCCAGCAGACATGACAGGGCCTACGAGCAGTACTTC. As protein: CASRHDRAYEQYF.